The 21 T cell receptor beta chains below come from one sample, sequenced in a study of Ad26.COV2.S vaccination and SARS-CoV-2 variants. Data came from immunoSEQ multiplex PCR; TCRdb stores just in-frame clones and leaves some out. The sample has roughly 420,000 clones, roughly nine tenths seen once; the top ten hold approximately 2.5%. Treatment of the sample: roughly 18 received Ad26.COV2.S at low or high dose, single or two shots; about 5 received placebo; per-sample allocation not given. Samples analyzed were those drawn on day 63 after the first vaccine or placebo injection. The sample here was peripheral blood, taken in a trial of Ad26.COV2.S vaccine versus placebo. These receptors all stem from a person aged 18 to 59 who received the Ad26.COV2.S COVID-19 vaccine or a placebo.

The rearrangement links TRBV11-3 to TRBJ2-5; D possibly corresponds to TRBD1 (5 bases). The V gene's germline CDR1 is SGHNT and CDR2 YENEEA. The CDR3 is made up of 13 amino acids. Trimming shortened V by 4 bases and J by 1 base, and 7 bases separated the two germline ends. DNA for the CDR3: TGTGCCAGCAGCTACGACAGCCAAGAGACCCAGTACTTC. As protein: CASSYDSQETQYF.

The rearrangement links TRBV7-2 to TRBJ1-3, with D perhaps TRBD1 (5 bases). In germline, CDR1 is SGHTA, CDR2 FQGNSA. V shed 2 bases and J shed 0 bases, with 14 bases lying between them. The CDR3 has 17 residues. The CDR3 region has the DNA TGTGCCAGCAGCTTAAATCAGGGACCGAGCTCTGGAAACACCATATATTTT. Its translation: CASSLNQGPSSGNTIYF. Drawing the rest from reference TRBV7-2 and TRBJ1-3, the complete variable domain is GAGVSQSPSNKVTEKGKDVELRCDPISGHTALYWYRQSLGQGLEFLIYFQGNSAPDKSGLPSDRFSAERTGGSVSTLTIQRTQQEDSAVYLCASSLNQGPSSGNTIYFGEGSWLTVV.

The chain couples TRBV5-1 to TRBJ2-2; the D gene is possibly TRBD1 (6 bases). This CDR3 has 15 amino acids. CDR1 is SGHRS and CDR2 is YFSETQ in the germline V gene. The V and J ends lost 2 bases and 0 bases respectively, with 8 bases between them. The CDR3: CASSFNRANTGELFF. CDR3 DNA: TGCGCCAGCAGCTTCAACAGGGCGAACACCGGGGAGCTGTTTTTT.

This clone was seen a handful of times. The chain employs TRBV7-2 and TRBJ1-5; TRBD1 is a possible D gene (5 bases). Trimming removed 5 bases at V and 6 bases at J, with 20 bases between. The CDR3 sequence is 16 residues long. Germline V CDR1 and CDR2: SGHTA, FQGNSA. This CDR3 is CASSPKFWGTSQPQHF. Written as DNA, the CDR3 is TGTGCCAGCAGCCCAAAGTTCTGGGGGACCAGTCAGCCCCAGCATTTT.

The chain is built from TRBV24-1 and TRBJ2-1, with D unresolved. V lost 1 base to trimming and J lost 5 bases, with 8 bases between them. CDR1 and CDR2 (germline): KGHDR, SFDVKD. The CDR3 has 14 amino acids. Here the CDR3 DNA reads TGTGCCACCAGTGATTTCCACAGAGACAATGAGCAGTTCTTC. It specifies CATSDFHRDNEQFF.

This chain connects TRBV5-1 to TRBJ2-1, with D perhaps matching TRBD1 or TRBD2 (6 bases each). The CDR3 runs 15 residues. The germline CDR1 and CDR2 sequences are SGHRS and YFSETQ. V was cut by 4 bases and J by 4 bases, with 15 bases left in between. The CDR3: CASSGGQRNYNEQFF. The CDR3 coding sequence is TGCGCCAGCAGCGGGGGGCAGAGGAATTACAATGAGCAGTTCTTC.

The gene calls are TRBV7-2 and TRBJ1-5; D is unresolved. Germline V gene sequence: CDR1 SGHTA, CDR2 FQGNSA. The CDR3 length is 15 residues. The germline V and J ends were trimmed by 5 bases and 7 bases, with 18 bases remaining between them. CDR3 in amino acids: CASSPGSGSGQPQHF. For the CDR3, the DNA is TGTGCCAGCAGCCCGGGGAGCGGATCAGGCCAGCCCCAGCATTTT.

This chain uses TRBV5-8 with TRBJ2-5; D gene unclear. Trimming cost V 0 bases and J 2 bases, with 11 bases left between them. Looked up from germline, CDR1 is SGHTS and CDR2 is YDEGEE. The CDR3 contains 15 residues. CDR3 bases: TGTGCCAGCAGCTTGGGAAGGGCCCCACAAGAGACCCAGTACTTC. Protein product: CASSLGRAPQETQYF.

This rearrangement joins TRBV13 to TRBJ2-1, with 10 bases identical to TRBD2. CDR3 length equals 16 residues. Trimming removed 2 bases from V and 6 bases from J; junction bases left unmatched: 7. From germline, CDR1 is PRHDT and CDR2 FYEKMQ (reference sequence). CDR3 sequence reads: CASSLSLAGAPNEQFF. DNA for the CDR3: TGTGCCAGCAGCTTAAGCCTAGCGGGGGCCCCCAATGAGCAGTTCTTC.

This chain uses TRBV24-1 with TRBJ1-5, with D maybe TRBD1 (5 bases). The ends were cut back, 4 bases at V and 9 bases at J, with 21 bases in the middle. The germline V gene has CDR1 KGHDR and CDR2 SFDVKD. This CDR3 contains 16 residues. CDR3 DNA: TGTGCCACCAGTGAGCCGGGACCCCATTTTGCTCGGCCCCAGCATTTT. Amino acids: CATSEPGPHFARPQHF.

The chain couples TRBV6-6 to TRBJ1-2, with no clear D. From germline, CDR1 is MNHNY and CDR2 SVGAGI (reference sequence). Trimming removed 5 bases at V and 0 bases at J, with 13 bases between. There are 15 residues in the CDR3. Here the CDR3 reads CASSRGRVTNYGYTF. The CDR3 nucleotides read TGTGCCAGCAGTAGAGGACGGGTTACTAACTATGGCTACACCTTC.

V and J are TRBV25-1 and TRBJ1-4; D is ambiguous. CDR3 length: 13 residues. Germline V gives CDR1 MGHDK, CDR2 SYGVNS. Trimming removed 2 bases from V and 8 bases from J, with 9 bases in between. This chain's CDR3 is CASSEPTTEKLFF. The CDR3 DNA sequence: TGTGCCAGCAGTGAACCAACTACAGAAAAACTGTTTTTT.

CDR3 nucleotides: TGTGCCAGCAGCTTAGTACTAGCGGGAGCAGATACGCAGTATTTT. This gives the protein CASSLVLAGADTQYF. The V gene is TRBV11-3, the J gene TRBJ2-3; 11 bases map to TRBD2. V lost 1 base to trimming and J lost 4 bases; unmatched junction nucleotides: 1. Germline V lookup: CDR1 SGHNT, CDR2 YENEEA. The CDR3 covers 15 residues.

The chain has TRBV7-2 and TRBJ1-5; D not certain. Trimming stripped 1 base from V and 0 bases from J, with 7 bases between. The V gene's germline CDR1 is SGHTA and CDR2 FQGNSA. The CDR3 spans 15 residues. The CDR3 loop is CASSLVRNSNQPQHF. Here the CDR3 DNA reads TGTGCCAGCAGCTTAGTTAGGAATAGCAATCAGCCCCAGCATTTT.

The gene calls are TRBV19 and TRBJ1-2; no definite D call. V was trimmed by 2 bases and J by 8 bases, leaving 12 bases between them. CDR3 length: 13 residues. Germline V gene lookup returns CDR1 LNHDA and CDR2 SQIVND (reference sequence). The CDR3 loop reads CASSIRRREGYTF. The DNA for the CDR3 is TGTGCCAGTAGTATACGACGTAGAGAGGGCTACACCTTC.

This chain links TRBV4-2 with TRBJ1-3; D ambiguous. The CDR3 extends over 13 amino acids. CDR1 is LGHNA and CDR2 is YNFKEQ in the germline V gene. The V end lost 3 bases, the J end lost 4 bases, and 7 bases lay between the germline ends. CDR3 bases: TGTGCCAGCAGCCAGGGATTCGGAAACACCATATATTTT. This codes for CASSQGFGNTIYF.

This clone was seen a single time. J is TRBJ1-5 and V is TRBV5-1; 10 nucleotides match TRBD1. CDR1 and CDR2 (germline): SGHRS, YFSETQ. V shed 6 bases and J 7 bases; nucleotides not matched to a gene: 10. The CDR3 is made up of 15 amino acids. The DNA of the CDR3 is TGCGCCAGCACCCGGGACAGGGGTTTTGGACAGCCCCAGCATTTT. As protein: CASTRDRGFGQPQHF. Drawing the rest from reference TRBV5-1 and TRBJ1-5, the complete variable domain is KAGVTQTPRYLIKTRGQQVTLSCSPISGHRSVSWYQQTPGQGLQFLFEYFSETQRNKGNFPGRFSGRQFSNSRSEMNVSTLELGDSALYLCASTRDRGFGQPQHFGDGTRLSIL.

The V gene is TRBV5-1, the J gene TRBJ2-1; 7 positions agree with TRBD2. V shed 2 bases, J shed 9 bases, and the junction held 8 bases outside the gene matches. Per germline, CDR1 SGHRS and CDR2 YFSETQ. CDR3 length: 14 residues. CDR3 in DNA: TGCGCCAGCAGCTTTGGGACTACTTTTGCTGAGCAGTTCTTC. It yields the protein CASSFGTTFAEQFF.

This rearrangement joins TRBV2 to TRBJ1-2; possibly TRBD1 for D (5 bases). V lost 6 bases to trimming and J lost 7 bases, with 15 bases between them. The CDR3 loop spans 13 amino acids. Looked up from germline, CDR1 is SNHLY and CDR2 is FYNNEI. The CDR3 DNA is TGTGCCAGCAGCCTCCGGGGGGTGGGTGGCTACACCTTC. Translated, it gives CASSLRGVGGYTF.

The genes are TRBV5-4 and TRBJ1-2, with D perhaps TRBD1 (5 bases). V was shortened by 4 bases and J by 4 bases, with 20 bases between the two germline ends. CDR1 is SGHNT, CDR2 YYREEE, per germline (reference sequence). The CDR3 is 16 amino acids. Here the CDR3 reads CASSTGGVRAGYGYTF. As DNA, the CDR3 is TGTGCCAGCAGCACGGGCGGAGTCAGGGCCGGCTATGGCTACACCTTC.

The gene calls are TRBV7-9 and TRBJ2-5; a possible D gene is TRBD2 (5 bases). Germline V gives CDR1 SEHNR, CDR2 FQNEAQ (reference sequence). The V and J ends lost 7 bases and 4 bases respectively, with 16 bases between them. The length of the CDR3 is 14 residues. CDR3 amino acids: CASNNGIFVETQYF. CDR3 nucleotides: TGTGCCAGCAACAACGGGATATTTGTAGAGACCCAGTACTTC.